The 25 T cell receptor beta chains below come from one sample, sequenced in a study of cytomegalovirus exposure and HLA in healthy donors. PCR amplification relied on 60 Vbeta primers (plus 13 Jbeta primers). The data were produced by immunoSEQ multiplex PCR, yet TCRdb's version contains in-frame clones alone and is incomplete. The data show some 130,000 clones, with more than 75% seen just once and approximately 1.6% held by the top ten. Material for sequencing was PBMCs. Receptors were obtained from a female donor in good health and CMV-seronegative.

V gene TRBV11-1 combines with J gene TRBJ1-1; 7 positions match TRBD1. Germline V gives CDR1 SGHAT, CDR2 FQDESV (reference sequence). The CDR3 loop spans 13 amino acids. V dropped 5 bases and J dropped 6; count of bases not matched to a gene: 6. Here the CDR3 DNA reads TGTGCCAGCAGCCATGACAGGGTGGCTGAAGCTTTCTTT. As protein: CASSHDRVAEAFF.

The V gene is TRBV6-5, the J gene TRBJ1-1; D perhaps matches TRBD1 (6 bases). The V end was cut by 6 bases, the J end by 2 bases, with 7 bases between. This CDR3 has 12 amino acids. Germline-derived CDR1 and CDR2 are MNHEY and SVGAGI. The CDR3 DNA reads as TGTGCCAGCAGGGGGACAAACACTGAAGCTTTCTTT. It is translated as CASRGTNTEAFF.

The chain couples TRBV2 to TRBJ2-3; D not resolved. CDR3 length: 13 amino acids. Germline CDR1 and CDR2: SNHLY and FYNNEI. V lost 7 bases and J lost 6, with 14 bases in between. The chain's CDR3 is CASTVLEMDTQYF. The CDR3 region has the DNA TGTGCCAGCACGGTGTTAGAAATGGATACGCAGTATTTT.

The chain links TRBV5-4 to TRBJ1-2, with 8 bases aligning to TRBD1. Germline loops: CDR1 SGHNT, CDR2 YYREEE (reference sequence). Losses at the gene ends were 4 bases for V and 4 bases for J; bases not matched to a gene: 6. The CDR3 totals 14 residues. For the CDR3, the DNA is TGTGCCAGCAGCCCAGGACAGGGAACCTATGGCTACACCTTC. The encoded protein is CASSPGQGTYGYTF.

This clone was found a few times. The V and J genes are TRBV7-3 and TRBJ2-2; 8 bases align to TRBD2. With V trimmed by 4 bases and J by 4 bases, 11 bases remained unmatched. The germline gives CDR1 SGHTA, CDR2 FQGTGA. The CDR3 length is 17 residues. CDR3 protein: CASSSTGTSIGTGELFF. CDR3 coding DNA: TGTGCCAGCAGCTCCACCGGGACTAGTATCGGCACCGGGGAGCTGTTTTTT.

V is TRBV7-2 and J is TRBJ2-1, with 8 bases identical to TRBD2. V was clipped by 1 base and J by 4 bases; unmatched bases: 6. Germline assignment: CDR1 SGHTA and CDR2 FQGNSA. CDR3 size: 16 residues. CDR3 amino acids: CASSLVGGRRYNEQFF. The CDR3 DNA reads TGTGCCAGCAGCTTAGTAGGCGGGAGGAGATACAATGAGCAGTTCTTC.

This clone was recorded a few times. The V call is TRBV7-2, the J call TRBJ2-7; 9 nucleotides align to TRBD2. CDR3 length equals 19 residues. V was clipped by 3 bases and J by 3 bases; unmatched bases: 18. CDR1 is SGHTA and CDR2 is FQGNSA in the germline V gene. The CDR3 protein is CASSFCGTSAAGGDYEQYF. CDR3 DNA: TGTGCCAGCAGCTTTTGCGGGACTAGTGCGGCGGGAGGGGACTACGAGCAGTACTTC.

This sequence joins TRBV7-6 and TRBJ1-1; D is uncertain. V lost 1 base to trimming and J lost 1 base, with 7 bases between them. This CDR3 is 14 amino acids long. Germline lookup yields CDR1 SGHVS and CDR2 FNYEAQ. The CDR3 is CASSLGLANTEAFF. CDR3 bases: TGTGCCAGCAGCTTAGGCCTAGCGAACACTGAAGCTTTCTTT.

The chain uses TRBV5-1 and TRBJ2-3, with 7 bases aligning to TRBD1. V shed 4 bases and J 0 bases; nucleotides not matched to a gene: 11. The germline gives CDR1 SGHRS, CDR2 YFSETQ. This CDR3 spans 17 amino acids. The CDR3 spells CASSPLPPGQSTDTQYF. The CDR3 region has the DNA TGCGCCAGCAGCCCCCTACCACCGGGACAGAGCACAGATACGCAGTATTTT.

This clone occurred a few times. This chain links TRBV7-6 with TRBJ1-1; 9 bases fit TRBD1. Per germline, CDR1 SGHVS and CDR2 FNYEAQ. The CDR3 spans 16 residues. The J segment lost 4 bases and the V segment lost 5 bases, leaving 11 bases of the junction unmatched. This chain's CDR3 is CASSPSPGQGGTEAFF. The CDR3, as DNA: TGTGCCAGCAGCCCAAGCCCGGGACAGGGAGGCACTGAAGCTTTCTTT.

The chain has TRBV19 and TRBJ1-1, with D perhaps matching TRBD1 (6 bases). The length of the CDR3 is 17 residues. Germline V CDR1 and CDR2: LNHDA, SQIVND (reference sequence). V lost 5 bases to trimming and J lost 1 base, with 20 bases between them. The CDR3, as DNA: TGTGCCAGTAGTTATCGGAACTGGGACAACCCGAACACTGAAGCTTTCTTT. Protein: CASSYRNWDNPNTEAFF.

Only a few counts were recorded for this clone. The sample contains more than one DNA sequence encoding this CDR3. The chain employs TRBV9 and TRBJ1-5; no reliable D call. The germline V gene encodes CDR1 SGDLS and CDR2 YYNGEE. Trimming removed 0 bases from V and 4 bases from J, with 8 bases in between. The CDR3 runs 14 residues. CDR3 in DNA: TGTGCCAGCAGCGTAGGGGGAGGAAATCAGCCCCAGCATTTT. Amino acid sequence: CASSVGGGNQPQHF.

The table lists this clone with a few counts. In DNA form, the CDR3 reads TGTGCCAGCAGTTTTGCCACTTCCTCTGGGGCCAACGTCCTGACTTTC. This codes for CASSFATSSGANVLTF. The rearrangement links TRBV27 to TRBJ2-6; unclear D gene. Germline lookup yields CDR1 MNHEY and CDR2 SMNVEV (reference sequence). The V end lost 3 bases, the J end lost 0 bases, and 9 bases lay between the germline ends. The CDR3 runs to 16 residues.

The chain is built from TRBV7-9 and TRBJ2-7; 10 nucleotides match TRBD1. The V gene end was trimmed by 5 bases and the J gene end by 6 bases; junction bases not matched to a gene: 4. Germline V gene sequence: CDR1 SEHNR, CDR2 FQNEAQ (reference sequence). The CDR3 length is 13 residues. The CDR3 DNA sequence: TGTGCCAGCAGCCGTCGGGACAGGGGCGAGCAGTACTTC. This gives the protein CASSRRDRGEQYF.

The CDR3 bases are TGTGCCAGCAGTTCAACCGGGACAGGAGCCTACGAGCAGTACTTC. This gives the protein CASSSTGTGAYEQYF. The rearrangement uses TRBV27 and TRBJ2-7; TRBD1 aligns across 8 bases. The CDR3 runs to 15 residues. Trimming cost V 4 bases and J 2 bases; bases outside gene matches: 7. CDR1 is MNHEY and CDR2 is SMNVEV in the germline V gene (reference sequence).

The chain links TRBV7-2 to TRBJ1-1; the D gene is possibly TRBD1 (5 bases). V was pared by 6 bases and J by 2 bases, with 10 bases between. Germline V gene sequence: CDR1 SGHTA, CDR2 FQGNSA. The length of the CDR3 is 13 residues. The chain's CDR3 is CASRTAPNTEAFF. DNA of the CDR3: TGTGCCAGCAGGACAGCCCCTAACACTGAAGCTTTCTTT.

This chain links TRBV5-1 with TRBJ2-3; 8 bases are a match to TRBD2. The ends lost 4 bases at V and 3 bases at J; junction bases unmatched: 10. This CDR3 is 16 amino acids long. The germline gives CDR1 SGHRS, CDR2 YFSETQ. This chain's CDR3 is CASSSPSGSKTDTQYF. Written as DNA, the CDR3 is TGCGCCAGCAGCAGCCCGAGCGGGAGTAAAACAGATACGCAGTATTTT.

As to this clone: One end of the junction fails to match germline, which may point to a read error. The chain links TRBV10-3 to TRBJ2-6, with 10 positions matching TRBD2. The CDR3 runs 19 residues. Germline V gene lookup returns CDR1 ENHRY and CDR2 SYGVKD. The CDR3 coding sequence is TGTGCCATCAGTGAAGGGACGAGCGGGAGGGGAACTGGGGCCAACGGCCTGACTTTC. It is translated as CAISEGTSGRGTGANGLTF.

The rearrangement uses TRBV27 and TRBJ2-7, with TRBD2 matching 10 bases. In germline, CDR1 is MNHEY, CDR2 SMNVEV (reference sequence). This CDR3 is built from 19 residues. V lost 2 bases, J lost 0 bases, and 13 bases stayed unmatched. The CDR3 is CASSLRSSGSSLGSYEQYF. The CDR3 DNA is TGTGCCAGCAGTTTACGGTCTAGCGGGAGCTCCCTCGGCTCCTACGAGCAGTACTTC.

This chain uses TRBV6-1 with TRBJ2-7; 11 bases are a match to TRBD2. The CDR3 loop spans 18 amino acids. Germline V lookup: CDR1 MNHNS, CDR2 SASEGT. With V trimmed by 0 bases and J by 3 bases, 10 bases remained unmatched. The CDR3 DNA reads as TGTGCCAGCAGTGAAGCGCGGGTAGCGGGAGGGCCTGGCTACGAGCAGTACTTC. Protein: CASSEARVAGGPGYEQYF.

The chain employs TRBV29-1 and TRBJ2-2; D call uncertain. CDR3 length: 12 residues. Germline V CDR1 and CDR2: SQVTM, ANQGSEA. V lost 0 bases, J lost 7 bases, and 6 bases lay in between. DNA of the CDR3: TGCAGCGTTGAAGATCCGGGCGGGGAGCTGTTTTTT. Translated: CSVEDPGGELFF.

The DNA of the CDR3 is TGTGCCAGCTCACCAGCGGAGACCCAGTACTTC. Translating gives CASSPAETQYF. The V and J genes are TRBV18 and TRBJ2-5; D is unclear. Germline V lookup: CDR1 KGHSH, CDR2 LQKENI. The length of the CDR3 is 11 residues. With 2 bases removed from V and 5 bases from J, the gap between germline ends came to 3 bases.

This chain connects TRBV6-5 to TRBJ2-3; 8 bases line up with TRBD1. The CDR3 extends over 15 amino acids. V lost 2 bases, J lost 6 bases, and 7 bases stayed unmatched. Germline CDR1 is MNHEY and CDR2 is SVGAGI. This chain's CDR3 is CASSYDGTGGDTQYF. The DNA of the CDR3 is TGTGCCAGCAGTTACGACGGGACAGGCGGCGATACGCAGTATTTT.

This sequence joins TRBV14 and TRBJ1-1, with D perhaps matching TRBD1 (5 bases). V was shortened by 3 bases and J by 11 bases, with 16 bases between the two germline ends. The CDR3 is made up of 13 amino acids. The germline gives CDR1 SGHDN, CDR2 FVKESK. For the CDR3, the DNA is TGTGCCAGCAGCCAGCGAAACGGGGGAGCGGCTTTCTTT. It translates to CASSQRNGGAAFF. Based on the CDR3 plus reference TRBV14 and TRBJ1-1, the full variable domain is EAGVTQFPSHSVIEKGQTVTLRCDPISGHDNLYWYRRVMGKEIKFLLHFVKESKQDESGMPNNRFLAERTGGTYSTLKVQPAELEDSGVYFCASSQRNGGAAFFGQGTRLTVV.

This clone was picked up one time. The V call is TRBV5-1, the J call TRBJ2-5; D is possibly TRBD1 (6 bases). Looked up from germline, CDR1 is SGHRS and CDR2 is YFSETQ. The CDR3 is 13 residues long. The germline V and J ends were trimmed by 0 bases and 5 bases, with 8 bases remaining between them. The CDR3 protein is CASSLGTEETQYF. The CDR3 coding sequence is TGCGCCAGCAGCTTGGGGACAGAGGAGACCCAGTACTTC.